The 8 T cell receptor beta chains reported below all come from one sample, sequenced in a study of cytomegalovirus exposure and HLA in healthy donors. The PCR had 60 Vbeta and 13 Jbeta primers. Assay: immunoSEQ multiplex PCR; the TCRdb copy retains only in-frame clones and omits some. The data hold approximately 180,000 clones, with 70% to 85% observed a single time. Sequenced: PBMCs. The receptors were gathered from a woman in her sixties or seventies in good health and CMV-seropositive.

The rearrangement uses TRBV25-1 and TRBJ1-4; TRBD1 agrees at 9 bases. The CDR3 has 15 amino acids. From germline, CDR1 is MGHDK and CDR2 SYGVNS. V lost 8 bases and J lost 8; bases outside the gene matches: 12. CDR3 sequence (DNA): TGTGCCAGCGCTGGTCCCGGGACAGGGTCGGAAAAACTGTTTTTT. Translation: CASAGPGTGSEKLFF.

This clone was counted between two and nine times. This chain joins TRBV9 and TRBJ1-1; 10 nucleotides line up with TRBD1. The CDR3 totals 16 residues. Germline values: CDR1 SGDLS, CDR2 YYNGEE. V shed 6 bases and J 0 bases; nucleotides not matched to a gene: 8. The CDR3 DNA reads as TGTGCCAGCAATACCGGGACAGGGGCTTTGAACACTGAAGCTTTCTTT. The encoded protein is CASNTGTGALNTEAFF.

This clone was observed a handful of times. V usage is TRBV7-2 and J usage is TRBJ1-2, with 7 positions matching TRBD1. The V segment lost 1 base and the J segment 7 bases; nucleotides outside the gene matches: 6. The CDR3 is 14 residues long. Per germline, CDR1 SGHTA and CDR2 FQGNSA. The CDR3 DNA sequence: TGTGCCAGCAGCTTAGAAAGCCAGGGGGTTGGCTACACCTTC. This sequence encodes CASSLESQGVGYTF.

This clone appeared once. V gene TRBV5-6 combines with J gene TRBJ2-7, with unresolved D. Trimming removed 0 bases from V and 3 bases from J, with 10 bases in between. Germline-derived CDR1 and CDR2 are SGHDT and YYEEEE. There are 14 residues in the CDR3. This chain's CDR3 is CASSLALVRYEQYF. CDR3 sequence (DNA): TGTGCCAGCAGCTTGGCGTTAGTGCGCTACGAGCAGTACTTC.

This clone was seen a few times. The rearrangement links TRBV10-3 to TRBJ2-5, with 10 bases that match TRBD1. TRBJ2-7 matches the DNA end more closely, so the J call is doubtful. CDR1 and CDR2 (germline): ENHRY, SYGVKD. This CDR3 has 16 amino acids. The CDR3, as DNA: TGTGCCATCAGTGTCAGGGGACAGGGGAGCTCCTACGAGCAGTACTTC. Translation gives CAISVRGQGSSYEQYF.

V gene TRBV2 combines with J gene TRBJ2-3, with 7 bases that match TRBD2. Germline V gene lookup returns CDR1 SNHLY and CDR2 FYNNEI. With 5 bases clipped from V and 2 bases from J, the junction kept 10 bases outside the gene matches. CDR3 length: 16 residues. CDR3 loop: CASSSLLAVSTDTQYF. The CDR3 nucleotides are TGTGCCAGCAGTTCCCTTCTAGCGGTGTCCACAGATACGCAGTATTTT.

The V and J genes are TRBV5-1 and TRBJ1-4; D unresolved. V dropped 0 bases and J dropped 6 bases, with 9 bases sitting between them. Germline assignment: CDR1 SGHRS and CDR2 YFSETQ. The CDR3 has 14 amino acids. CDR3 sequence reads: CASSLAGIYEKLFF. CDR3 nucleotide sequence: TGCGCCAGCAGCTTGGCCGGGATTTATGAAAAACTGTTTTTT. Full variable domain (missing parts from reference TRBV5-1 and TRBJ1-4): KAGVTQTPRYLIKTRGQQVTLSCSPISGHRSVSWYQQTPGQGLQFLFEYFSETQRNKGNFPGRFSGRQFSNSRSEMNVSTLELGDSALYLCASSLAGIYEKLFFGSGTQLSVL.

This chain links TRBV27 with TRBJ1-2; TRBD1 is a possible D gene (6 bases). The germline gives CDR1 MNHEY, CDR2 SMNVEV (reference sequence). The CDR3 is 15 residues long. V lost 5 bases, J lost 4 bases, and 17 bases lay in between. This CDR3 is CASSPLPGQAYGYTF. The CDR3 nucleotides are TGTGCCAGCAGTCCTCTCCCGGGACAAGCCTATGGCTACACCTTC.